These 27 T cell receptor beta chains originate from one sample sequenced in a study of cytomegalovirus exposure and HLA in healthy donors. Primers: 60 Vbeta forward and 13 Jbeta reverse. Measured with immunoSEQ multiplex PCR; TCRdb has only the in-frame clones, and not every one. The data hold approximately 100,000 clones, with around 66% observed a single time. The sequenced sample consisted of PBMCs. The origin of the receptors is a man between 25 and 39 years old in good health and CMV-seronegative.

The chain joins TRBV6-5 to TRBJ1-3; D is possibly TRBD1 (5 bases). Germline V lookup: CDR1 MNHEY, CDR2 SVGAGI. V lost 5 bases, J lost 10 bases, and 12 bases lay in between. The CDR3 runs to 12 residues. CDR3 sequence (DNA): TGTGCCAGCAGTGACAACAGGAAAACCATATATTTT. Translated, it gives CASSDNRKTIYF.

Only one count was recorded for this clone. This chain links TRBV2 with TRBJ2-1; 8 positions match TRBD1. The V gene's germline CDR1 is SNHLY and CDR2 FYNNEI. This CDR3 is 16 amino acids long. Trimming at V came to 1 base and at J to 2 bases, leaving 4 bases not matched to a gene. The CDR3 nucleotides are TGTGCCAGCAGTGAAGTGGACAGGGTGACCTACAATGAGCAGTTCTTC. It codes for CASSEVDRVTYNEQFF. The variable domain in full, with the rest retrieved from reference TRBV2 and TRBJ2-1, is EPEVTQTPSHQVTQMGQEVILRCVPISNHLYFYWYRQILGQKVEFLVSFYNNEISEKSEIFDDQFSVERPDGSNFTLKIRSTKLEDSAMYFCASSEVDRVTYNEQFFGPGTRLTVL.

The chain couples TRBV9 to TRBJ2-3; 7 bases line up with TRBD1. This CDR3 is built from 15 residues. V shed 4 bases and J 1 base; nucleotides not matched to a gene: 6. Per the germline V gene, CDR1 is SGDLS and CDR2 is YYNGEE. The CDR3 is CASSLGTGGTDTQYF. The DNA for the CDR3 is TGTGCCAGCAGCCTAGGAACAGGGGGCACAGATACGCAGTATTTT. The whole variable domain, filled in from reference TRBV9 and TRBJ2-3, reads DSGVTQTPKHLITATGQRVTLRCSPRSGDLSVYWYQQSLDQGLQFLIQYYNGEERAKGNILERFSAQQFPDLHSELNLSSLELGDSALYFCASSLGTGGTDTQYFGPGTRLTVL.

This clone appeared a few times. The chain combines TRBV10-3 with TRBJ2-7, with D perhaps given as TRBD1 or TRBD2 (9 bases each). V gave up 3 bases and J gave up 1 base, with 31 bases separating them. This CDR3 has 21 residues. From germline, CDR1 is ENHRY and CDR2 SYGVKD. CDR3 coding DNA: TGTGCCATCAGTGATCGCCCCCGGGACAGGGTGGAGACTAGCGGTTCCTACGAGCAGTACTTC. It translates to CAISDRPRDRVETSGSYEQYF.

This clone turned up a few times. The chain uses TRBV5-6 and TRBJ2-7, with 8 bases that match TRBD1. The ends lost 2 bases at V and 2 bases at J; junction bases unmatched: 6. Germline CDR1 SGHDT, CDR2 YYEEEE. CDR3 length equals 15 residues. CDR3 coding DNA: TGTGCCAGCAGCTTACTCAGGGGGCCGACCTACGAGCAGTACTTC. Its protein product is CASSLLRGPTYEQYF.

The genes are TRBV5-4 and TRBJ2-7, with 8 bases matching TRBD1. This CDR3 is built from 14 residues. The V gene end was trimmed by 2 bases and the J gene end by 2 bases; junction bases not matched to a gene: 3. Germline assignment: CDR1 SGHNT and CDR2 YYREEE (reference sequence). The DNA of the CDR3 is TGTGCCAGCAGCTTCGGACAGGGACCCTACGAGCAGTACTTC. It yields the protein CASSFGQGPYEQYF.

This clone has only one observation. V usage is TRBV7-3 and J usage is TRBJ2-5, with TRBD1 as a possible D gene (6 bases). Per the germline V gene, CDR1 is SGHTA and CDR2 is FQGTGA. The ends were cut back, 1 base at V and 3 bases at J, with 15 bases in the middle. The CDR3 is 16 amino acids. CDR3 region: CASSLRPGQPKETQYF. The CDR3, as DNA: TGTGCCAGCAGCTTAAGACCGGGACAACCGAAAGAGACCCAGTACTTC.

V is TRBV5-4 and J is TRBJ1-4; D perhaps matches TRBD1 (5 bases). V shed 0 bases and J shed 2 bases, with 5 bases lying between them. The CDR3 is 14 residues long. The germline V gene encodes CDR1 SGHNT and CDR2 YYREEE (reference sequence). DNA of the CDR3: TGTGCCAGCAGCTTGGGACAGACTAATGAAAAACTGTTTTTT. The encoded protein is CASSLGQTNEKLFF.

J is TRBJ2-1 and V is TRBV6-4, with D tentatively TRBD1 (8 bases). This CDR3 is built from 15 residues. Germline lookup yields CDR1 MRHNA and CDR2 SNTAGT. V shed 5 bases and J shed 3 bases, with 14 bases lying between them. The CDR3 sequence: CASSQQGEGYNEQFF. DNA of the CDR3: TGTGCCAGCAGTCAACAGGGGGAGGGCTACAATGAGCAGTTCTTC.

The chain has TRBV7-3 and TRBJ1-2, with 8 bases identical to TRBD1. Germline CDR1 reads SGHTA; CDR2 reads FQGTGA. The ends lost 5 bases at V and 2 bases at J; junction bases unmatched: 4. The CDR3 contains 14 residues. In DNA form, the CDR3 reads TGTGCCAGCAGCCTGGACAGGGACAACTATGGCTACACCTTC. Translating it yields CASSLDRDNYGYTF.

The chain couples TRBV2 to TRBJ1-2, with D unresolved. Deletions cut 2 bases from V and 3 bases from J, with 16 bases between. Germline CDR1 is SNHLY and CDR2 is FYNNEI. This CDR3 spans 16 amino acids. The CDR3, as DNA: TGTGCCAGCAGTGAACCCGAGGATCGGATTGACTATGGCTACACCTTC. Translation gives CASSEPEDRIDYGYTF.

The V gene is TRBV30, the J gene TRBJ1-1; D is undetermined. The CDR3 runs 13 residues. Germline V gives CDR1 GTSNPN, CDR2 SVGIG (reference sequence). V was pared by 5 bases and J by 5 bases, with 15 bases between. The CDR3 coding sequence is TGTGCCTGGGACCGAGGGAGTCGGACTGAAGCTTTCTTT. It specifies CAWDRGSRTEAFF.

This clone was found a few times. The rearrangement uses TRBV30 and TRBJ1-3; possible D gene TRBD1, 6 bases. Trimming stripped 3 bases from V and 0 bases from J, with 12 bases between. CDR1 is GTSNPN and CDR2 is SVGIG in the germline V gene (reference sequence). The CDR3 has 15 amino acids. The CDR3 reads CAWRKDRISGNTIYF. CDR3 nucleotide sequence: TGTGCCTGGAGAAAAGACAGGATCTCTGGAAACACCATATATTTT. The full variable domain, completed using reference TRBV30 and TRBJ1-3, is SQTIHQWPATLVQPVGSPLSLECTVEGTSNPNLYWYRQAAGRGLQLLFYSVGIGQISSEVPQNLSASRPQDRQFILSSKKLLLSDSGFYLCAWRKDRISGNTIYFGEGSWLTVV.

The rearrangement uses TRBV6-1 and TRBJ2-2, with D possibly TRBD1 on 7 matching bases. V was clipped by 3 bases and J by 7 bases, with 15 bases between them. Germline V gives CDR1 MNHNS, CDR2 SASEGT. The CDR3 sequence is 15 residues long. CDR3 sequence: CASSDRRGRVGELFF. CDR3 nucleotide sequence: TGTGCCAGCAGTGATAGGAGGGGGCGGGTCGGGGAGCTGTTTTTT.

The genes are TRBV6-4 and TRBJ2-5, with D maybe TRBD2 (6 bases). The V gene lost 3 bases and the J gene lost 4 bases, with 12 bases spanning the gap. The germline gives CDR1 MRHNA, CDR2 SNTAGT. The CDR3 contains 14 residues. CDR3 amino acids: CASSEVAGGETQYF. In nucleotides, the CDR3 is TGTGCCAGCAGTGAAGTAGCCGGGGGAGAGACCCAGTACTTC.

The V and J genes are TRBV5-1 and TRBJ2-5, with D maybe TRBD2 (6 bases). The CDR3 contains 17 residues. The germline V gene has CDR1 SGHRS and CDR2 YFSETQ. The V gene lost 0 bases and the J gene lost 4 bases, with 19 bases spanning the gap. CDR3: CASSLGNVAAEGETQYF. CDR3 in DNA: TGCGCCAGCAGCTTGGGGAATGTGGCGGCGGAGGGAGAGACCCAGTACTTC.

V usage is TRBV5-1 and J usage is TRBJ2-5, with 14 bases lining up with TRBD2. The germline CDR1 and CDR2 sequences are SGHRS and YFSETQ. The CDR3 is made up of 16 amino acids. V lost 2 bases to trimming and J lost 3 bases; unmatched junction nucleotides: 3. In nucleotides, the CDR3 is TGCGCCAGCAGCTTTGGACTAGCGGGGGGAGAAGAGACCCAGTACTTC. The encoded protein is CASSFGLAGGEETQYF.

This clone appeared a few times. The V call is TRBV27, the J call TRBJ1-4; TRBD1 aligns across 7 bases. V was clipped by 3 bases and J by 6 bases; unmatched bases: 7. CDR3 length: 15 residues. CDR1 is MNHEY and CDR2 is SMNVEV in the germline V gene (reference sequence). The CDR3 region has the DNA TGTGCCAGCAGTTTGAACAGGGGCTTTGATGAAAAACTGTTTTTT. It translates to CASSLNRGFDEKLFF.

This chain connects TRBV9 to TRBJ2-2; 7 nucleotides line up with TRBD2. The CDR3 sequence is 17 residues long. J was trimmed by 11 bases and V by 4 bases; bases with no gene match: 20. The germline CDR1 and CDR2 sequences are SGDLS and YYNGEE. CDR3: CASSLRGEGLTIPELFF. The CDR3 DNA reads TGTGCCAGCAGCCTCCGTGGGGAGGGACTAACGATACCTGAGCTGTTTTTT.

The DNA for the CDR3 is TGTGCCAGCAGTTACTCGGAGGGTTCGGGAAATCAGCCCCAGCATTTT. It specifies CASSYSEGSGNQPQHF. The chain has TRBV6-6 and TRBJ1-5; D remains ambiguous. Germline V gene lookup returns CDR1 MNHNY and CDR2 SVGAGI (reference sequence). This CDR3 is 16 amino acids long. Trimming pared 0 bases from V and 4 bases from J, leaving 13 bases between.

The rearrangement links TRBV27 to TRBJ2-7; D might be TRBD2 (5 bases). The V gene's germline CDR1 is MNHEY and CDR2 SMNVEV (reference sequence). The CDR3 totals 14 residues. Trimming took off 3 bases at V and 3 bases at J, with 12 bases between the two ends. CDR3 loop: CASSFGLADYEQYF. CDR3 sequence (DNA): TGTGCCAGCAGTTTTGGTCTAGCAGACTACGAGCAGTACTTC.

The chain employs TRBV27 and TRBJ1-5; 7 bases agree with TRBD1. The germline V gene encodes CDR1 MNHEY and CDR2 SMNVEV (reference sequence). The CDR3 covers 13 residues. Germline trimming cut 9 bases from V and 2 bases from J; bases unmatched to any gene: 4. In DNA form, the CDR3 reads TGTGCCAGTCGACAGGGCGGCAATCAGCCCCAGCATTTT. Translated, it gives CASRQGGNQPQHF.

The gene calls are TRBV5-1 and TRBJ2-5, with 8 positions matching TRBD1. Germline assignment: CDR1 SGHRS and CDR2 YFSETQ. Unmatched junction bases numbered 15, after V lost 4 bases and J lost 7 bases. The CDR3 sequence is 16 residues long. The CDR3 sequence: CASSTGTGTFGTTQYF. DNA of the CDR3: TGCGCCAGCAGCACTGGGACAGGAACCTTCGGGACGACCCAGTACTTC. Looking up the rest from reference TRBV5-1 and TRBJ2-5 gives the full variable domain: KAGVTQTPRYLIKTRGQQVTLSCSPISGHRSVSWYQQTPGQGLQFLFEYFSETQRNKGNFPGRFSGRQFSNSRSEMNVSTLELGDSALYLCASSTGTGTFGTTQYFGPGTRLLVL.

The chain combines TRBV7-8 with TRBJ2-1; 12 bases fit TRBD2. The CDR3 covers 16 residues. The trim removed 2 bases at V and 10 bases at J, leaving 9 bases unmatched. The germline V gene has CDR1 SGHVS and CDR2 FQNEAQ. CDR3 sequence (DNA): TGTGCCAGCAGCTTACAGACTAGCGGGGGCCCGGGGGAGCAGTTCTTC. This codes for CASSLQTSGGPGEQFF.

This clone was detected a few times. The chain carries TRBV27 and TRBJ2-7; 10 nucleotides agree with TRBD2. Germline trimming cut 7 bases from V and 1 base from J; bases unmatched to any gene: 4. The CDR3 spans 14 residues. Germline values: CDR1 MNHEY, CDR2 SMNVEV (reference sequence). The CDR3 region has the DNA TGTGCCAGCACCACTAGCGGGGCATCCTACGAGCAGTACTTC. This translates into CASTTSGASYEQYF.

This chain joins TRBV7-2 and TRBJ2-3; 8 bases match TRBD2. Germline V gives CDR1 SGHTA, CDR2 FQGNSA. The CDR3 spans 15 residues. Trimming removed 2 bases from V and 3 bases from J; junction bases left unmatched: 4. The chain's CDR3 is CASSLRIAGTDTQYF. CDR3 DNA: TGTGCCAGCAGCTTAAGAATAGCGGGAACAGATACGCAGTATTTT.

V gene TRBV4-3 combines with J gene TRBJ2-1; D might be TRBD2 (5 bases). The V end lost 5 bases, the J end lost 6 bases, and 11 bases lay between the germline ends. The CDR3 spans 13 residues. The germline gives CDR1 LGHNA, CDR2 YSLEER. The CDR3 DNA reads as TGCGCCAGCAGCAGGGAGAGAATCAATGAGCAGTTCTTC. It is translated as CASSRERINEQFF.